These T cell receptor beta chains were read from a single sample in a study of blood T cell repertoires in COVID-19. TCRdb's table, derived via immunoSEQ multiplex PCR, lists solely in-frame clones and lacks some. The data show a few hundred thousand clones, with roughly 77% seen just once and approximately 9.2% held by the top ten. Material for sequencing was PBMCs or T cells enriched from blood (not recorded which). The receptors here all came from a man between 40 and 49 years old who had recovered from COVID-19. The CDR3 runs from the conserved cysteine through the conserved F or W.

v_gene: TRBV6-5; j_gene: TRBJ1-2; CDR3aa: CASSTPVGYGYTF
v_gene: TRBV4-1; j_gene: TRBJ2-1; CDR3aa: CASSQEQGTVYNEQFF
v_gene: TRBV21-1; j_gene: TRBJ2-2; CDR3aa: CASNGLAGSTGTGELFF
v_gene: TRBV6-5; j_gene: TRBJ1-1; CDR3aa: CASSYSSGKMMVAFF
v_gene: TRBV27; j_gene: TRBJ1-5; CDR3aa: CASGRHGNQPQHF
v_gene: TRBV5-1; j_gene: TRBJ2-2; CDR3aa: CASSFTGTTNTGELFF
v_gene: TRBV4-1; j_gene: TRBJ2-1; CDR3aa: CASSQGTLGLADYNEQFF
v_gene: TRBV7-9; j_gene: TRBJ2-3; CDR3aa: CASSLVQADF
v_gene: TRBV7-9; j_gene: TRBJ1-4; CDR3aa: CASSLGGQGEKLFF
v_gene: TRBV19; j_gene: TRBJ1-2; CDR3aa: CVLRGGQANYGYTF
v_gene: TRBV6-5; j_gene: TRBJ1-2; CDR3aa: CASSYSYDRGYGYTF
v_gene: TRBV12-3/TRBV12-4; j_gene: TRBJ2-3; CDR3aa: CASSSRGTDTQYF
v_gene: TRBV6-4; j_gene: TRBJ2-2; CDR3aa: CASSMVGDNTGELFF
v_gene: TRBV18; j_gene: TRBJ1-1; CDR3aa: CASSPQGGGTEAFF
v_gene: TRBV5-1; j_gene: TRBJ2-7; CDR3aa: CASSLNRDPSYEQYF
v_gene: TRBV18; j_gene: TRBJ2-3; CDR3aa: CASSPRTRSTDTQYF
v_gene: TRBV7-2; j_gene: TRBJ1-5; CDR3aa: CASSPQDRGLNQPQHF
v_gene: TRBV2; j_gene: TRBJ2-7; CDR3aa: CASSGDSYEQYF
v_gene: TRBV5-1; j_gene: TRBJ2-3; CDR3aa: CASGTLTSGSSDTQYF
v_gene: TRBV6-1; j_gene: TRBJ1-2; CDR3aa: CASSDLVWDRDGYTF
v_gene: TRBV2; j_gene: TRBJ1-6; CDR3aa: CAGMGQPYSPLHF
v_gene: TRBV5-1; j_gene: TRBJ2-5; CDR3aa: CASSLVAGAQETQYF
v_gene: TRBV30; j_gene: TRBJ1-1; CDR3aa: CAWSFRGTEAFF
v_gene: TRBV7-6; j_gene: TRBJ2-3; CDR3aa: CASSPQASQTDTQYF
v_gene: TRBV13; j_gene: TRBJ2-7; CDR3aa: CASSLRQNLFEQYF
v_gene: TRBV29-1; j_gene: TRBJ2-7; CDR3aa: CSVDHSGYEQYF
v_gene: TRBV2; j_gene: TRBJ1-5; CDR3aa: CASSTGQGISQPQHF
v_gene: TRBV9; j_gene: TRBJ2-1; CDR3aa: CASSRKTGTSGTHSSYNEQFF
v_gene: TRBV7-6; j_gene: TRBJ1-1; CDR3aa: CASSSQGGNTEAFF
v_gene: TRBV6-5; j_gene: TRBJ2-3; CDR3aa: CASSPGEASDTQYF
v_gene: TRBV13; j_gene: TRBJ2-1; CDR3aa: CASSNRDRGIDEQFF
v_gene: TRBV9; j_gene: TRBJ1-6; CDR3aa: CASSVDGSRDSPLHF
v_gene: TRBV28; j_gene: TRBJ2-7; CDR3aa: CASSKPGNYEQYF
v_gene: TRBV2; j_gene: TRBJ2-5; CDR3aa: CASSLAGGVQETQYF
v_gene: TRBV7-2; j_gene: TRBJ2-7; CDR3aa: CASSLHLGTEYEQYF
v_gene: TRBV25-1; j_gene: TRBJ1-4; CDR3aa: CASSKQGAREKLLF
v_gene: TRBV6-4; j_gene: TRBJ1-2; CDR3aa: CASSLGQGNYGYTF
v_gene: TRBV9; j_gene: TRBJ2-7; CDR3aa: CASSRDIGYEQYF
v_gene: TRBV20-1; j_gene: TRBJ2-7; CDR3aa: CSASLDSISYEQYF
v_gene: TRBV3-1/TRBV3-2; j_gene: TRBJ1-1; CDR3aa: CASSQYRGGGTEAFF
v_gene: TRBV18; j_gene: TRBJ2-3; CDR3aa: CASSPTGIMADTQYF
v_gene: TRBV24-1; j_gene: TRBJ2-1; CDR3aa: CATSGGYNEQFF
v_gene: TRBV6-5; j_gene: TRBJ2-7; CDR3aa: CASSRGQGAEEQYF
v_gene: TRBV11-2; j_gene: TRBJ1-1; CDR3aa: CASSSEGGYTEAFF
v_gene: TRBV2; j_gene: TRBJ2-2; CDR3aa: CASRSGTSGGSGELFF
v_gene: TRBV4-1; j_gene: TRBJ2-4; CDR3aa: CASSRRESDSGRKNIQYF
v_gene: TRBV4-1; j_gene: TRBJ1-5; CDR3aa: CASSQAFARMDQPQHF